Described below is a single T cell receptor (beta chain) sequence and its context. Antigen unknown. V gave up 4 bases and J gave up 0 bases; unmatched junction bases: 5. The CDR3 has 16 residues. CDR1 and CDR2 from the germline V gene are MNHEY and SVGAGI. This sample was taken from a study of T cell repertoires in cytomegalovirus infection. Across the whole study: Recently identified HLA-C-restricted and well-studied HLA-B-restricted CMV epitopes were used. Public TCR beta signatures were indicative of both CMV infection and a matching HLA type.

Using its own MiXCR run on the reads, TCRdb lists one record per CDR3 protein. The table records about 480,000 distinct CDR3 sequences, 33% of them present only once. General study points: Identification of carriers of CMV plus the relevant HLA was achieved through cumulative public TCR beta family frequency. HLA-C-restricted CMV clonotypes gave the most frequent clonotype in two of eight donors.

This material consisted of cultured PBMCs, taken from culture after CMV antigen stimulation. The chain links TRBV6-5 to TRBJ2-7; 11 positions match TRBD2. The TCR originated in a human donor in good health (CMV status not recorded). Some clones in this sample may be carry-over from other donors' samples. The CDR3 region is CASSSTSGRRSYEQYF. In DNA, the CDR3 is TGTGCCAGCAGTTCCACTAGCGGGAGACGCTCCTACGAGCAGTACTTC.